This TCR beta chain appears in the sequencing data of a study of blood T cell repertoires in COVID-19. Trimming removed 5 bases from V and 2 bases from J; junction bases left unmatched: 14. This CDR3 contains 19 residues. Germline CDR1 reads LNHDA; CDR2 reads SQIVND (reference sequence). The data were produced by immunoSEQ multiplex PCR, yet TCRdb's version contains in-frame clones alone and is incomplete. The repertoire consists of 35,000 to 45,000 clones, with almost 80% occurring once and the leading ten covering approximately 30%. Sequenced: peripheral blood. This receptor was taken from a woman over 75 with acute or convalescent COVID-19. V usage is TRBV19 and J usage is TRBJ2-2; TRBD1 agrees at 10 bases. The CDR3 loop reads CASSVIRTGGFQNTGELFF. The CDR3 bases are TGTGCCAGTAGTGTAATCCGGACAGGGGGATTCCAAAACACCGGGGAGCTGTTTTTT.